This T cell receptor (beta chain) derives from a study of T cells in Graves' hyperthyroidism and ophthalmopathy. Study-level information: Staff took peripheral blood when the initial diagnosis was made, before any treatment began.

Study-wide findings and caveats: Ophthalmopathy was distinguished from stable hyperthyroidism by 13 V-J signatures. Most expanded thyroid clonotypes above 0.001 also appeared in blood.

Remarks on this clonotype: Its antigen is as yet unknown.

V shed 0 bases, J shed 9 bases, and the junction held 9 bases outside the gene matches. The CDR3 spans 16 residues. The germline gives CDR1 DFQATT, CDR2 SNEGSKA (reference sequence). Amplification of TCR beta CDR3 regions was performed using RNA transcripts as template. Researchers ran a first-round RT-PCR on the TCR CDR3 using the HTBI primer set. A single record per CDR3 protein comes from TCRdb applying MiXCR to the multiplex PCR reads. The sample holds 550,000 to 800,000 distinct CDR3 sequences; approximately 16% are singletons and the top ten take around 8.1%. The source material was blood. This TCR came from a man aged 18 to 29 with Graves' hyperthyroidism. The rearrangement uses TRBV20-1 and TRBJ1-6; 9 nucleotides line up with TRBD1. The CDR3 DNA sequence: TGCAGTGCTAGAGATATGACAGGGGGGCTATCTTCACCCCTCCACTTT. This encodes CSARDMTGGLSSPLHF.